This passage covers 28 T cell receptor beta chains from one sample sequenced in a study of control samples from healthy donors and cancer patients (TCRdb year 2020). The library was generated by the immunoSEQ multiplex PCR assay. Imported from immuneACCESS, the table was reduced by TCRdb to in-frame sequences with V and J called. These copies leave out some clones; in studies compared against another copy, an unresolved V gene accounts for under half, and the cause of the remainder is not known. A total of 350,000 to 450,000 clones appear in this sample, 90% of them only once. The ten largest clones represent about 6.3% of the sample. Source material: PBMCs. The receptors come from a man aged 35-49 years with head and neck cancer.

Concerning this clone itself: Other DNA variants within this sample encode the same CDR3. The chain has TRBV9 and TRBJ2-5; TRBD2 matches at 9 bases. The junction had 2 bases not matched to a gene; V was cut back by 0 bases and J by 5 bases. Germline V gives CDR1 SGDLS, CDR2 YYNGEE. This CDR3 region has 14 residues. This CDR3 reads CASSVGLAGETQYF. As DNA, the CDR3 is TGTGCCAGCAGCGTAGGGCTAGCGGGGGAGACCCAGTACTTC.

For this clone: At the DNA level, this CDR3 is encoded by other sequences in the same sample as well. The chain couples TRBV7-6 to TRBJ1-1, with D unclear. CDR3 length: 13 amino acids. Germline V CDR1 and CDR2: SGHVS, FNYEAQ. Trimming removed 2 bases from V and 1 base from J, with 5 bases in between. The CDR3 region is CASSLRENTEAFF. The CDR3 DNA reads TGTGCCAGCAGCTTACGGGAGAACACTGAAGCTTTCTTT.

The rearrangement uses TRBV12-3 or TRBV12-4 and TRBJ2-7; D unclear. The length of the CDR3 is 12 residues. Trimming shortened V by 6 bases and J by 3 bases, and 9 bases separated the two germline ends. Here the CDR3 reads CASSYANYEQYF. CDR3 DNA: TGTGCCAGCAGCTACGCGAACTACGAGCAGTACTTC.

The V and J genes are TRBV4-3 and TRBJ2-2, with D maybe TRBD2 (6 bases). V lost 0 bases, J lost 1 base, and 12 bases lay in between. Germline V gives CDR1 LGHNA, CDR2 YSLEER. This CDR3 is built from 17 residues. The DNA for the CDR3 is TGCGCCAGCAGCCAAGATACCAGCGGGTGGAACACCGGGGAGCTGTTTTTT. Its protein is CASSQDTSGWNTGELFF.

This sequence joins TRBV7-2 and TRBJ2-1, with 10 bases identical to TRBD2. CDR1 and CDR2 (germline): SGHTA, FQGNSA. The length of the CDR3 is 15 residues. Trimming at V came to 1 base and at J to 7 bases, leaving 4 bases not matched to a gene. CDR3 sequence: CASSLEAGGYNEQFF. CDR3 bases: TGTGCCAGCAGCTTAGAAGCGGGAGGGTATAATGAGCAGTTCTTC.

The rearrangement uses TRBV7-2 and TRBJ2-7; 7 nucleotides match TRBD1. Losses at the gene ends were 1 base for V and 5 bases for J; bases not matched to a gene: 5. The CDR3 covers 14 residues. Germline CDR1 and CDR2: SGHTA and FQGNSA. In nucleotides, the CDR3 is TGTGCCAGCAGCTTAGGGCAGGGGGTGCACGAGCAGTACTTC. Residues: CASSLGQGVHEQYF.

The chain joins TRBV19 to TRBJ1-2; D uncertain. Germline V gives CDR1 LNHDA, CDR2 SQIVND (reference sequence). The CDR3 consists of 14 residues. V was trimmed by 0 bases and J by 5 bases, leaving 10 bases between them. CDR3 nucleotides: TGTGCCAGTAGTATAGATCACAGAATTTATGGCTACACCTTC. Its translation: CASSIDHRIYGYTF.

The chain combines TRBV6-6 with TRBJ2-3; D remains ambiguous. This CDR3 comprises 16 residues. V gave up 3 bases and J gave up 4 bases, with 17 bases separating them. Germline V CDR1 and CDR2: MNHNY, SVGAGI (reference sequence). CDR3 sequence: CASSYISPVSADTQYF. The DNA of the CDR3 is TGTGCCAGCAGTTATATTAGCCCCGTGTCTGCAGATACGCAGTATTTT.

This clone was seen just once. The CDR3 DNA is TGTGCCACCAGTGAGAGCGATAGCACAGATACGCAGTATTTT. As protein: CATSESDSTDTQYF. The chain is built from TRBV24-1 and TRBJ2-3; D is unclear. Germline values: CDR1 KGHDR, CDR2 SFDVKD. Between the trimmed V and J ends, which lost 4 bases and 0 bases, there was a span of 7 bases. This CDR3 contains 14 residues.

This chain uses TRBV28 with TRBJ1-1; D is perhaps TRBD1 (5 bases). Germline assignment: CDR1 MDHEN and CDR2 SYDVKM. V gave up 2 bases and J gave up 4 bases, with 14 bases separating them. CDR3 length equals 15 residues. The CDR3 DNA is TGTGCCAGCAGTTTACAGGGAAGGGCAGGCACTGAAGCTTTCTTT. It is translated as CASSLQGRAGTEAFF.

The J gene is TRBJ2-5, the V gene TRBV3-1 (or the pseudogene TRBV3-2), with 7 bases matching TRBD2. The trim removed 5 bases at V and 4 bases at J, leaving 7 bases unmatched. CDR3 length equals 14 residues. Looked up from germline, CDR1 is LGHDT and CDR2 is YNNKEL (reference sequence). The DNA of the CDR3 is TGTGCCAGCAGCTGGTCGGCTAGCGGAGAGACCCAGTACTTC. Its translation is CASSWSASGETQYF.

The rearrangement joins TRBV6-2 or TRBV6-3 to TRBJ2-7, with D uncertain. The CDR3 totals 11 residues. The V gene lost 4 bases and the J gene lost 3 bases, with 4 bases spanning the gap. Germline CDR1 and CDR2: MNHEY and SVGEGT. Here the CDR3 DNA reads TGTGCCAGCAGTTCCTTCTACGAGCAGTACTTC. Translated, it gives CASSSFYEQYF.

V usage is TRBV28 and J usage is TRBJ2-2; D remains unclear. Trimming left V 6 bases short and J 3 bases short, with 5 bases between. The CDR3 is made up of 12 amino acids. Germline-derived CDR1 and CDR2 are MDHEN and SYDVKM. This CDR3 is CASSPDTGELFF. The CDR3 DNA sequence: TGTGCCAGCAGCCCTGACACCGGGGAGCTGTTTTTT. The full variable domain, in which reference TRBV28 and TRBJ2-2 provide the parts outside the CDR3, is DVKVTQSSRYLVKRTGEKVFLECVQDMDHENMFWYRQDPGLGLRLIYFSYDVKMKEKGDIPEGYSVSREKKERFSLILESASTNQTSMYLCASSPDTGELFFGEGSRLTVL.

The chain couples TRBV5-1 to TRBJ1-1; D is possibly TRBD1 (5 bases). Germline V CDR1 and CDR2: SGHRS, YFSETQ. This CDR3 comprises 15 residues. Deletions cut 1 base from V and 1 base from J, with 11 bases between. The CDR3 nucleotides are TGCGCCAGCAGCTTGTCGGGGGGAAAGAACACTGAAGCTTTCTTT. Its translation is CASSLSGGKNTEAFF.

This clone came up once. The V and J genes are TRBV6-4 and TRBJ2-7; D may be TRBD2 (7 bases). The CDR3 has 16 residues. V lost 4 bases, J lost 0 bases, and 16 bases lay in between. The V gene's germline CDR1 is MRHNA and CDR2 SNTAGT. The DNA for the CDR3 is TGTGCCAGCAGTGCGATTGGGGGGGCGAGCTCCTACGAGCAGTACTTC. Protein sequence: CASSAIGGASSYEQYF.

The chain is built from TRBV7-2 and TRBJ2-2; unclear D gene. This CDR3 is built from 13 residues. The germline CDR1 and CDR2 sequences are SGHTA and FQGNSA. Trimming cost V 5 bases and J 7 bases, with 11 bases left between them. Here the CDR3 DNA reads TGTGCCAGCAGCCCCCGAACCAGCGGGGAGCTGTTTTTT. Amino acid sequence: CASSPRTSGELFF.

CDR3 in amino acids: CASSLPEDNSPLHF. CDR3 in DNA: TGTGCCAGCAGCTTGCCGGAAGATAATTCACCCCTCCACTTT. This sequence joins TRBV5-8 and TRBJ1-6; D ambiguous. Between the trimmed V and J ends, which lost 1 base and 5 bases, there was a span of 7 bases. CDR3 length: 14 residues. Germline assignment: CDR1 SGHTS and CDR2 YDEGEE.

This sequence joins TRBV10-2 and TRBJ2-7; TRBD2 matches at 7 bases. Trimming cost V 6 bases and J 4 bases; bases outside gene matches: 12. The CDR3 spans 15 residues. Germline V CDR1 and CDR2: WSHSY, SAAADI. In nucleotides, the CDR3 is TGCGCCAGCAGCTTAGGTGTTGGCGGGAGATACGAGCAGTACTTC. Translating gives CASSLGVGGRYEQYF.

CDR3 bases: TGTGCCAGCAGTCGCGGGCCTGACTATGGCTACACCTTC. This translates into CASSRGPDYGYTF. The V gene is TRBV12-3 or TRBV12-4, the J gene TRBJ1-2, with D uncertain. The CDR3 is 13 residues long. The germline V and J ends were trimmed by 5 bases and 3 bases, with 10 bases remaining between them.

The V gene is TRBV4-3, the J gene TRBJ2-5; D gene uncertain. Germline lookup yields CDR1 LGHNA and CDR2 YSLEER. Trimming took 0 bases from V and 5 from J, leaving 13 bases between them. This CDR3 spans 15 amino acids. The CDR3 spells CASSQDLGTAETQYF. The CDR3 bases are TGCGCCAGCAGCCAAGATCTAGGTACCGCGGAGACCCAGTACTTC.

The genes are TRBV7-2 and TRBJ2-3; D unclear. V lost 3 bases to trimming and J lost 2 bases, with 6 bases between them. The CDR3 is 13 residues long. The germline V gene has CDR1 SGHTA and CDR2 FQGNSA. DNA of the CDR3: TGTGCCAGCAGCTTGAAGTACACAGATACGCAGTATTTT. Translating it yields CASSLKYTDTQYF.

This clone turned up a few times. CDR3 region: CASPGNTEAFF. CDR3 bases: TGTGCCAGCCCTGGGAACACTGAAGCTTTCTTT. The chain links TRBV12-3 or TRBV12-4 to TRBJ1-1; D is unresolved. The CDR3 covers 11 residues. Trimming shortened V by 8 bases and J by 1 base, and 5 bases separated the two germline ends.

The rearrangement joins TRBV19 to TRBJ1-1; unclear D gene. Between the trimmed V and J ends, which lost 6 bases and 5 bases, there was a span of 10 bases. Germline CDR1 LNHDA, CDR2 SQIVND (reference sequence). The CDR3 sequence is 12 residues long. The CDR3 loop is CASRTVVTEAFF. CDR3 bases: TGTGCCAGTAGGACGGTTGTAACTGAAGCTTTCTTT.

The CDR3 is CASKGRYNEQFF. The CDR3 bases are TGTGCCAGCAAAGGACGGTACAATGAGCAGTTCTTC. The chain recombines TRBV2 with TRBJ2-1; no definite D call. The length of the CDR3 is 12 residues. Germline V gene lookup returns CDR1 SNHLY and CDR2 FYNNEI. The V end lost 7 bases, the J end lost 4 bases, and 8 bases lay between the germline ends.

This clone was picked up one time. This rearrangement joins TRBV9 to TRBJ2-3; tentatively, D is TRBD1 (6 bases). V was pared by 3 bases and J by 14 bases, with 16 bases between. Germline V lookup: CDR1 SGDLS, CDR2 YYNGEE. There are 12 residues in the CDR3. CDR3 amino acids: CASSATTGILYF. The CDR3 DNA sequence: TGTGCCAGCAGCGCAACGACAGGAATCCTGTATTTT.

The V gene is TRBV3-1 (or the pseudogene TRBV3-2), the J gene TRBJ2-1, with D perhaps TRBD2 (7 bases). V shed 4 bases and J shed 4 bases, with 17 bases lying between them. Looked up from germline, CDR1 is LGHDT and CDR2 is YNNKEL (reference sequence). This CDR3 spans 16 amino acids. CDR3 bases: TGTGCCAGCAGCCCGAAGTGGGGGGGCGATTACAATGAGCAGTTCTTC. This encodes CASSPKWGGDYNEQFF.

The chain recombines TRBV6-1 with TRBJ2-1, with TRBD2 as a possible D gene (6 bases). The CDR3 runs to 16 residues. In germline, CDR1 is MNHNS, CDR2 SASEGT. Trimming shortened V by 0 bases and J by 8 bases, and 17 bases separated the two germline ends. In DNA form, the CDR3 reads TGTGCCAGCAGTGAAGCGTGGCCGGGAGTCCAAGATGAGCAGTTCTTC. This gives the protein CASSEAWPGVQDEQFF.

The chain's CDR3 is CASSPQTGGYNEQFF. Written as DNA, the CDR3 is TGTGCCAGCAGCCCCCAGACAGGGGGGTACAATGAGCAGTTCTTC. The chain has TRBV7-9 and TRBJ2-1, with 9 bases lining up with TRBD1. The V gene's germline CDR1 is SEHNR and CDR2 FQNEAQ (reference sequence). The V gene end was trimmed by 5 bases and the J gene end by 4 bases; junction bases not matched to a gene: 6. This CDR3 is 15 amino acids long. Complete variable domain (other parts from reference TRBV7-9 and TRBJ2-1): DTGVSQNPRHKITKRGQNVTFRCDPISEHNRLYWYRQTLGQGPEFLTYFQNEAQLEKSRLLSDRFSAERPKGSFSTLEIQRTEQGDSAMYLCASSPQTGGYNEQFFGPGTRLTVL.